Listed here are 21 T cell receptor beta chains from one sample, sequenced in a study of blood T cell repertoires in COVID-19. Repertoires were generated with immunoSEQ multiplex PCR, while TCRdb's copy carries only in-frame clones and drops some. The data show some 130,000 clones, almost 80% seen once. Sequenced material: peripheral blood. The origin of the receptors is a man between 60 and 75 years old who had recovered from COVID-19.

This sequence joins TRBV9 and TRBJ2-5, with a weak D call TRBD2 (6 bases). This CDR3 comprises 17 residues. The germline V and J ends were trimmed by 2 bases and 1 base, with 18 bases remaining between them. Germline CDR1 and CDR2: SGDLS and YYNGEE. The CDR3: CASSVGRRVGSQETQYF. For the CDR3, the DNA is TGTGCCAGCAGCGTGGGGAGGCGGGTCGGGTCCCAAGAGACCCAGTACTTC. Variable domain in full (rest from reference TRBV9 and TRBJ2-5): DSGVTQTPKHLITATGQRVTLRCSPRSGDLSVYWYQQSLDQGLQFLIQYYNGEERAKGNILERFSAQQFPDLHSELNLSSLELGDSALYFCASSVGRRVGSQETQYFGPGTRLLVL.

A few counts support this clone. The DNA of the CDR3 is TGTGCCAGCAGCCGGCAGCGGGAGGTCTACAATGAGCAGTTCTTC. Translating it yields CASSRQREVYNEQFF. The chain couples TRBV9 to TRBJ2-1, with TRBD2 matching 9 bases. The germline CDR1 and CDR2 sequences are SGDLS and YYNGEE. The CDR3 sequence is 15 residues long. The V gene end was trimmed by 4 bases and the J gene end by 3 bases; junction bases not matched to a gene: 5.

The V call is TRBV6-5, the J call TRBJ2-3; 7 nucleotides match TRBD2. The CDR3 has 15 residues. Looked up from germline, CDR1 is MNHEY and CDR2 is SVGAGI. J gave up 7 bases and V 7 bases, and 14 bases lay outside the gene matches. The CDR3 sequence is CASKRGREPGYTQYF. In DNA form, the CDR3 reads TGTGCCAGCAAGCGGGGCCGAGAACCCGGGTATACGCAGTATTTT.

This clone was counted between two and nine times. The CDR3 DNA reads as TGTGCCAGCAGCCAAGACCGGGACAGATATTCACCCCTCCACTTT. Translating it yields CASSQDRDRYSPLHF. This chain uses TRBV3-1 (or the pseudogene TRBV3-2) with TRBJ1-6, with 7 bases fitting TRBD1. The CDR3 sequence is 15 residues long. V lost 0 bases to trimming and J lost 8 bases; unmatched junction nucleotides: 4. CDR1 is LGHDT, CDR2 YNNKEL, per germline (reference sequence).

The chain recombines TRBV7-2 with TRBJ2-5; TRBD2 matches 7 bases. Germline V CDR1 and CDR2: SGHTA, FQGNSA. Losses at the gene ends were 2 bases for V and 5 bases for J; bases not matched to a gene: 2. The CDR3 is 13 residues long. CDR3 sequence reads: CASSLWGGETQYF. CDR3 nucleotide sequence: TGTGCCAGCAGCTTATGGGGAGGGGAGACCCAGTACTTC.

This chain connects TRBV7-2 to TRBJ2-7; 9 bases fit TRBD2. V was pared by 5 bases and J by 1 base, with 6 bases of the junction left unmatched. Germline assignment: CDR1 SGHTA and CDR2 FQGNSA. CDR3 length: 15 amino acids. The CDR3 here is CASSVSGSLSYEQYF. The CDR3 DNA is TGTGCCAGCAGCGTTAGCGGGAGCTTGTCCTACGAGCAGTACTTC.

The rearrangement joins TRBV9 to TRBJ1-1; D uncertain. The ends were cut back, 0 bases at V and 1 base at J, with 7 bases in the middle. Germline lookup yields CDR1 SGDLS and CDR2 YYNGEE. The CDR3 totals 14 residues. For the CDR3, the DNA is TGTGCCAGCAGCGTAGCAGTCTCGAACACTGAAGCTTTCTTT. Translated: CASSVAVSNTEAFF.

The chain uses TRBV3-1 (or the pseudogene TRBV3-2) and TRBJ1-6; 10 positions match TRBD1. Germline V gene sequence: CDR1 LGHDT, CDR2 YNNKEL (reference sequence). The CDR3 sequence is 16 residues long. V lost 0 bases to trimming and J lost 6 bases; unmatched junction nucleotides: 2. CDR3 sequence: CASSQDRTGGNSPLHF. CDR3 nucleotides: TGTGCCAGCAGCCAAGATAGGACAGGGGGTAATTCACCCCTCCACTTT.

This chain connects TRBV7-3 to TRBJ2-1, with 7 bases that match TRBD2. Germline CDR1 reads SGHTA; CDR2 reads FQGTGA. Losses at the gene ends were 2 bases for V and 6 bases for J; bases not matched to a gene: 7. This CDR3 is built from 15 residues. The CDR3 sequence is CASSLFAGEGNEQFF. CDR3 nucleotides: TGTGCCAGCAGCTTATTTGCGGGAGAGGGCAATGAGCAGTTCTTC.

CDR3 protein: CASSGSARVGEKLFF. The CDR3 DNA reads as TGTGCCAGCAGCGGATCGGCCAGGGTCGGTGAAAAACTGTTTTTT. This sequence joins TRBV27 and TRBJ1-4; possibly TRBD1 for D (5 bases). The CDR3 loop spans 15 amino acids. Deletions cut 6 bases from V and 7 bases from J, with 18 bases between. The germline CDR1 and CDR2 sequences are MNHEY and SMNVEV (reference sequence).

This clone occurred a few times. V gene TRBV19 combines with J gene TRBJ1-3; D perhaps matches TRBD1 (5 bases). Trimming took 5 bases from V and 0 from J, leaving 11 bases between them. The CDR3 loop spans 15 amino acids. Germline CDR1 is LNHDA and CDR2 is SQIVND (reference sequence). The CDR3 here is CASSPRGSSGNTIYF. The CDR3 coding sequence is TGTGCCAGTAGTCCCCGGGGGAGCTCTGGAAACACCATATATTTT.

The genes are TRBV19 and TRBJ1-2, with 9 nucleotides matching TRBD1. CDR1 is LNHDA, CDR2 SQIVND, per germline (reference sequence). After removal of 5 bases from V and 6 bases from J, the junction contained 7 bases not matched to a gene. The CDR3 totals 14 residues. CDR3: CASSRLGQGNGYTF. The CDR3 coding sequence is TGTGCCAGTAGTCGTCTTGGACAGGGGAATGGCTACACCTTC.

This clone was seen a handful of times. This sequence joins TRBV6-5 and TRBJ1-1, with D perhaps matching TRBD1 (6 bases). Looked up from germline, CDR1 is MNHEY and CDR2 is SVGAGI. CDR3 size: 15 residues. Trimming removed 4 bases from V and 1 base from J, with 13 bases in between. CDR3 coding DNA: TGTGCCAGCAGTTCAGGGGCACACAAGAACACTGAAGCTTTCTTT. It yields the protein CASSSGAHKNTEAFF.

The gene calls are TRBV4-3 and TRBJ2-7, with D maybe TRBD2 (6 bases). CDR1 and CDR2 from the germline V gene are LGHNA and YSLEER. The V gene lost 0 bases and the J gene lost 2 bases, with 8 bases spanning the gap. CDR3 length equals 14 residues. CDR3 sequence: CASSQDAGTYEQYF. The CDR3 DNA reads as TGCGCCAGCAGCCAAGACGCGGGGACCTACGAGCAGTACTTC.

This clone showed up just a few times. This chain connects TRBV9 to TRBJ2-1, with 8 nucleotides matching TRBD2. V lost 0 bases and J lost 8; bases outside the gene matches: 7. The V gene's germline CDR1 is SGDLS and CDR2 YYNGEE. The CDR3 covers 15 residues. CDR3 DNA: TGTGCCAGCAGCGTAGTGGACGGGGGGGCCGATGAGCAGTTCTTC. This gives the protein CASSVVDGGADEQFF.

The V and J genes are TRBV6-5 and TRBJ1-4; 7 bases fit TRBD1. The CDR3 consists of 14 residues. CDR1 is MNHEY and CDR2 is SVGAGI in the germline V gene. The junction had 7 bases not matched to a gene; V was cut back by 4 bases and J by 8 bases. The CDR3 DNA follows: TGTGCCAGCAGTTTGACAGGGCGGAACGAAAAACTGTTTTTT. It is translated as CASSLTGRNEKLFF.

The V and J genes are TRBV19 and TRBJ2-3; TRBD2 matches at 8 bases. The CDR3 covers 14 residues. V lost 5 bases, J lost 8 bases, and 9 bases stayed unmatched. Germline V gene sequence: CDR1 LNHDA, CDR2 SQIVND (reference sequence). CDR3 sequence reads: CASSVGGAIGTQYF. The CDR3 region has the DNA TGTGCCAGTAGTGTCGGGGGGGCCATAGGTACGCAGTATTTT.

V gene TRBV2 combines with J gene TRBJ2-3; the D gene is possibly TRBD1 (6 bases). Trimming left V 5 bases short and J 0 bases short, with 12 bases between. Germline V gene lookup returns CDR1 SNHLY and CDR2 FYNNEI. CDR3 length equals 15 residues. In nucleotides, the CDR3 is TGTGCCAGCAGTATCAGGGGTTCTAGCACAGATACGCAGTATTTT. Amino acid sequence: CASSIRGSSTDTQYF.

The gene calls are TRBV19 and TRBJ1-2; 8 bases match TRBD1. The CDR3 extends over 14 amino acids. The junction had 7 bases not matched to a gene; V was cut back by 3 bases and J by 7 bases. CDR1 and CDR2 (germline): LNHDA, SQIVND (reference sequence). CDR3 sequence (DNA): TGTGCCAGTAGTATCGACAGGGGAATAAGTGGCTACACCTTC. It yields the protein CASSIDRGISGYTF.

The chain recombines TRBV18 with TRBJ2-7; 8 nucleotides match TRBD1. The germline gives CDR1 KGHSH, CDR2 LQKENI. The length of the CDR3 is 15 residues. J was trimmed by 6 bases and V by 8 bases; bases with no gene match: 15. For the CDR3, the DNA is TGTGCCAGCAACCCCTCAGGACAGGGAGCGTCCGAGCAGTACTTC. This sequence encodes CASNPSGQGASEQYF.

The V call is TRBV27, the J call TRBJ2-3; tentatively, D is TRBD2 (5 bases). Germline CDR1 MNHEY, CDR2 SMNVEV (reference sequence). This CDR3 spans 11 amino acids. The V gene lost 10 bases and the J gene lost 8 bases, with 13 bases spanning the gap. The CDR3 here is CATGGRATQYF. The DNA for the CDR3 is TGTGCCACGGGCGGGCGCGCTACGCAGTATTTT.